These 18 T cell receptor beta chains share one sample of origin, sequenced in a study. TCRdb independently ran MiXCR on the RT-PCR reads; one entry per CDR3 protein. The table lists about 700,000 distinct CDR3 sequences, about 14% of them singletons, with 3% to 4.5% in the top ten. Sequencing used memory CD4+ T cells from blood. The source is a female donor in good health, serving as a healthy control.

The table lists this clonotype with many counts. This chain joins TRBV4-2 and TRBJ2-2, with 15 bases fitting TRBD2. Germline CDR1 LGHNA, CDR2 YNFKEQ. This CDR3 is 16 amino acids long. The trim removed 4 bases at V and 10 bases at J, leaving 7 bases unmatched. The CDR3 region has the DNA TGTGCCAGCAGCCGTCGGACTAGCGGGGGGGCCATGGAGCTGTTTTTT. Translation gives CASSRRTSGGAMELFF.

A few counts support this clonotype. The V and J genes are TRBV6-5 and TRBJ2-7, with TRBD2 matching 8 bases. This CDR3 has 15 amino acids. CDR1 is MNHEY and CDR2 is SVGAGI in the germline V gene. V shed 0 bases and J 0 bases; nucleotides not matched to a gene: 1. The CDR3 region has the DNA TGTGCCAGCAGTTACTCGGGGACTAGCTCCTACGAGCAGTACTTC. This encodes CASSYSGTSSYEQYF.

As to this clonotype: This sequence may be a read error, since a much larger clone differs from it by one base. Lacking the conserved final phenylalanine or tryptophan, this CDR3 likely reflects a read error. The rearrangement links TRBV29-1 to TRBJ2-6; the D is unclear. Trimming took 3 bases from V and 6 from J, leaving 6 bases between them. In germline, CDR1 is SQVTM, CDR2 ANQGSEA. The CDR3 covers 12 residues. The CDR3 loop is CSVDVQANVLTC. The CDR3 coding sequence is TGCAGCGTTGATGTGCAGGCCAACGTCCTGACTTGC.

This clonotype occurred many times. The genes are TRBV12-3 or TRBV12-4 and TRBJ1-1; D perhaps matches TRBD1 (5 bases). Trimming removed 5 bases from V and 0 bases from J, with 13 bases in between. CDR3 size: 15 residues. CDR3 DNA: TGTGCCAGCAGTATCCAGGGAGCCATGAACACTGAAGCTTTCTTT. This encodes CASSIQGAMNTEAFF.

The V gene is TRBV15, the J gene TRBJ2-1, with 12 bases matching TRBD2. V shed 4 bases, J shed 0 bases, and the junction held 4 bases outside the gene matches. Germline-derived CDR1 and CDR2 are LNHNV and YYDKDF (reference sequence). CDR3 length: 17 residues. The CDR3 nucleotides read TGTGCCACCAGCAAGACTAGCGGGGGAAGCTCCTACAATGAGCAGTTCTTC. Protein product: CATSKTSGGSSYNEQFF.

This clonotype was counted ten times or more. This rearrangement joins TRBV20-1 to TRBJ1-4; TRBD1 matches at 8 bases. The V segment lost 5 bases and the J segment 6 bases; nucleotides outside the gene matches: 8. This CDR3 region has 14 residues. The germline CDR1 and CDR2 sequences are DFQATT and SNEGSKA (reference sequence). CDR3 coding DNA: TGCAGTGCTTCCTACGGGACAGGATATGAAAAACTGTTTTTT. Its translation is CSASYGTGYEKLFF.

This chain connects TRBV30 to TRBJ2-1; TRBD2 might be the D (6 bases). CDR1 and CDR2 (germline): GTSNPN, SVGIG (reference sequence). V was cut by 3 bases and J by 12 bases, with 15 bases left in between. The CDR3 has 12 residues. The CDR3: CAWSIGLARQFF. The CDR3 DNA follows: TGTGCCTGGAGCATAGGGCTAGCGAGGCAGTTCTTC.

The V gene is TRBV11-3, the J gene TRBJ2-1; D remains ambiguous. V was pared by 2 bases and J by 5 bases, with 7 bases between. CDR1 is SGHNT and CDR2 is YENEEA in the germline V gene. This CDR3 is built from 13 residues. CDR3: CASSLSENNEQFF. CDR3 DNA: TGTGCCAGCAGCTTATCCGAGAACAATGAGCAGTTCTTC.

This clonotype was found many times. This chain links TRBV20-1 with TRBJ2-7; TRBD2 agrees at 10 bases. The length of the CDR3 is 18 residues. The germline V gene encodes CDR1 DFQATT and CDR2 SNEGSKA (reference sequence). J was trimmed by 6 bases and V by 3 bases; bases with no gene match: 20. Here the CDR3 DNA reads TGCAGTGCTAGGGGGGCGTCTAGCGGGAGAGTCCCCACTAGCGAGCAGTACTTC. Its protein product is CSARGASSGRVPTSEQYF.

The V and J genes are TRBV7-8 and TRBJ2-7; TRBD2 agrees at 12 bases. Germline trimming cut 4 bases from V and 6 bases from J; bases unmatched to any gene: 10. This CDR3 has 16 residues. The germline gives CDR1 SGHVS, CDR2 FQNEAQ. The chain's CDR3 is CASSSYGLAGIGEQYF. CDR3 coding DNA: TGTGCCAGCAGCTCATACGGACTAGCGGGAATAGGCGAGCAGTACTTC.

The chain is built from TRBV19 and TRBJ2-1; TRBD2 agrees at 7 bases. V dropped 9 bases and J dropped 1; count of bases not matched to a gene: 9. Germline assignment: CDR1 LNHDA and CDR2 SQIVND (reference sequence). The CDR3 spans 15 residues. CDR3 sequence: CARGASGDSYNEQFF. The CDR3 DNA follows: TGTGCCAGGGGTGCTAGCGGAGATTCCTACAATGAGCAGTTCTTC.

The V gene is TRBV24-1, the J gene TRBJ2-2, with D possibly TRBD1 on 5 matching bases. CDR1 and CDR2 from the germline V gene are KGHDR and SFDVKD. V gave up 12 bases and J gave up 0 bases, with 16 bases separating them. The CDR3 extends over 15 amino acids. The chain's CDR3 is CASTQGSTNTGELFF. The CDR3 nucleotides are TGTGCCTCCACCCAGGGATCAACGAACACCGGGGAGCTGTTTTTT.

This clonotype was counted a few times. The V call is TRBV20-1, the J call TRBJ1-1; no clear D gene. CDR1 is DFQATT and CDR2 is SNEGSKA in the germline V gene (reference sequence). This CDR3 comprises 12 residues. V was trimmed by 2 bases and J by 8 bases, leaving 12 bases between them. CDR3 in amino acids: CSARRRGVEAFF. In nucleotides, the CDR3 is TGCAGTGCTAGACGCCGCGGGGTAGAAGCTTTCTTT.

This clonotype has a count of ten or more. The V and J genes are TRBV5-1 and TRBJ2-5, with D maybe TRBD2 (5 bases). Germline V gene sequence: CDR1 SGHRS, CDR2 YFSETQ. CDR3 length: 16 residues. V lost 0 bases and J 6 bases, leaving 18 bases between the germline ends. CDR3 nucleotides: TGCGCCAGCAGCTTGGGCGAGTTTCGACCGGGGAAGACCCAGTACTTC. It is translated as CASSLGEFRPGKTQYF.

CDR3: CASSWGQGGTNTIYF. The CDR3 DNA sequence: TGCGCCAGCAGCTGGGGACAGGGTGGAACGAACACCATATATTTT. J is TRBJ1-3 and V is TRBV5-1, with 9 bases aligning to TRBD1. The ends lost 3 bases at V and 7 bases at J; junction bases unmatched: 8. The CDR3 loop spans 15 amino acids. Germline V gives CDR1 SGHRS, CDR2 YFSETQ.

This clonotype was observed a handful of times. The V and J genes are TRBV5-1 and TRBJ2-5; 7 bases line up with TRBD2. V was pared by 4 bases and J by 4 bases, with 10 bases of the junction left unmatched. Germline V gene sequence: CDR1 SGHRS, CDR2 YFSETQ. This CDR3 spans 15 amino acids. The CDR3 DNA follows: TGCGCCAGCAGCGGGGAGGGGTTCGAAGGAGAGACCCAGTACTTC. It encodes CASSGEGFEGETQYF.

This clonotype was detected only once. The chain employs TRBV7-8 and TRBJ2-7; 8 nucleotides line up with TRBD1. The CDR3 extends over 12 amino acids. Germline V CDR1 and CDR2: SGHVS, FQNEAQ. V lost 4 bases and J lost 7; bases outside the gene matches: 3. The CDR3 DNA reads TGTGCCAGCAGCTGGACAGGGAGAGAGCAGTACTTC. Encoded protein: CASSWTGREQYF. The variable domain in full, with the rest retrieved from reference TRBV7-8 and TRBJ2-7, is GAGVSQSPRYKVAKRGQDVALRCDPISGHVSLFWYQQALGQGPEFLTYFQNEAQLDKSGLPSDRFFAERPEGSVSTLKIQRTQQEDSAVYLCASSWTGREQYFGPGTRLTVT.

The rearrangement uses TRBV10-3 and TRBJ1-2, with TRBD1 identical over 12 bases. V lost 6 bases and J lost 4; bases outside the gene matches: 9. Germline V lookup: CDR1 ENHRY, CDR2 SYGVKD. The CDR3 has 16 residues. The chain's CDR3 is CAISKQGQGAVYGYTF. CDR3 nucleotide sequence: TGTGCCATCAGCAAGCAGGGACAGGGGGCCGTCTATGGCTACACCTTC.